This paragraph covers one T cell receptor (beta chain) sequence. This sample was included in a study of blood T cell repertoires in COVID-19. Study context: Italy, Spain and the United States were the sources of the convalescent and acute COVID-19 samples.

Original data processing: Reference gene primer amplification gave nucleated cell count estimates. TCRdb's copy holds only in-frame clones and misses some; the assay was immunoSEQ multiplex PCR. That table is the source of V, J and clone size, and D and trimming were worked out from the DNA. This sample yields about 47,000 clones, of which roughly four fifths are seen a single time; 11% to 15% belongs to the top ten. This CDR3 has 14 amino acids. Germline loops: CDR1 LNHDA, CDR2 SQIVND (reference sequence). With 5 bases removed from V and 5 bases from J, the gap between germline ends came to 15 bases.

The chain employs TRBV19 and TRBJ1-2, with D perhaps matching TRBD1 (6 bases). Material: peripheral blood. This receptor was obtained from a human donor with acute or convalescent COVID-19. The donor label of this sample is uncertain. The CDR3 DNA reads as TGTGCCAGTAGTGTGGGACACGACCGATATGGCTACACCTTC. It translates to CASSVGHDRYGYTF.